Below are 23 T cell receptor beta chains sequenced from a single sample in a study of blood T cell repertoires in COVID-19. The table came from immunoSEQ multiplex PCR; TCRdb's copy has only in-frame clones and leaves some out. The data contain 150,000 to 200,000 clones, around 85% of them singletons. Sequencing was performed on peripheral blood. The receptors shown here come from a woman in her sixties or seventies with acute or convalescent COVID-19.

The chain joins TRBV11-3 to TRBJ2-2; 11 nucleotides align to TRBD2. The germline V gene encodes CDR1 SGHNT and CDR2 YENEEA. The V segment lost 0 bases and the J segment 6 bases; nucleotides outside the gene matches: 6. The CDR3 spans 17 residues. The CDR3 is CASSLDLLAGVPGELFF. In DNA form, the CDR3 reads TGTGCCAGCAGCTTAGATCTACTAGCGGGAGTTCCCGGGGAGCTGTTTTTT.

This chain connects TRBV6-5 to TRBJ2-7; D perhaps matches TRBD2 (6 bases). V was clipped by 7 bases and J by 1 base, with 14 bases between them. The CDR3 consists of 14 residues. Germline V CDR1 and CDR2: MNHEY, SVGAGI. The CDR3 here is CASTRSRGSYEQYF. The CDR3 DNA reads TGTGCCAGCACTAGAAGTCGGGGGTCCTACGAGCAGTACTTC.

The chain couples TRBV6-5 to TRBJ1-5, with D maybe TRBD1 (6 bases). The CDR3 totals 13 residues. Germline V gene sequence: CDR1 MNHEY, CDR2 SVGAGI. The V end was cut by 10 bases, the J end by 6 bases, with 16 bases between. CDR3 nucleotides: TGTGCCAATTCAGGGGAGCGGGGTCAGCCCCAGCATTTT. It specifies CANSGERGQPQHF.

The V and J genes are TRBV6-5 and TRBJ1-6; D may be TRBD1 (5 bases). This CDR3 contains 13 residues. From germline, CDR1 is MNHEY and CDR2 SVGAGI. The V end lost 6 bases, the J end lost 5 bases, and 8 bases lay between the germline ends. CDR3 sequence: CASRTANNSPLHF. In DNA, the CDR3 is TGTGCCAGCAGGACAGCGAATAATTCACCCCTCCACTTT.

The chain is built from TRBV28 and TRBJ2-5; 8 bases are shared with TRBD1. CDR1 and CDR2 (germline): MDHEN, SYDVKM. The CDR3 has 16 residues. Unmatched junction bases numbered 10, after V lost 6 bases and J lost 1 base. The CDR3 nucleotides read TGTGCCAGCAGAGTTCAGGGGGCGAATTTCCAAGAGACCCAGTACTTC. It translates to CASRVQGANFQETQYF.

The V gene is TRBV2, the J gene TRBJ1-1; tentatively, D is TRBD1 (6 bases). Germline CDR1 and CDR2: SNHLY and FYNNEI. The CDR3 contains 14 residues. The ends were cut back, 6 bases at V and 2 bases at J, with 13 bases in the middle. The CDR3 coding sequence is TGTGCCAGCAGGAACAGGGTTTTCAACACTGAAGCTTTCTTT. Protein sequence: CASRNRVFNTEAFF.

DNA of the CDR3: TGTGCCAGCAGTTACTCTTTCGAGGATGAGCAGTTCTTC. It specifies CASSYSFEDEQFF. The chain employs TRBV6-6 and TRBJ2-1; D gene ambiguous. The CDR3 runs 13 residues. The germline gives CDR1 MNHNY, CDR2 SVGAGI (reference sequence). V lost 0 bases and J 8 bases, leaving 8 bases between the germline ends.

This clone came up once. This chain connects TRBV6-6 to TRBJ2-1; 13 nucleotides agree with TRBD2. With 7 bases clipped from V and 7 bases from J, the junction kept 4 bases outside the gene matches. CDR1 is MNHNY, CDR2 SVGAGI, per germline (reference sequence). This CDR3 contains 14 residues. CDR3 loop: CASTEGLAGNEQFF. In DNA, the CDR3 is TGTGCCAGCACCGAGGGACTAGCGGGGAATGAGCAGTTCTTC.

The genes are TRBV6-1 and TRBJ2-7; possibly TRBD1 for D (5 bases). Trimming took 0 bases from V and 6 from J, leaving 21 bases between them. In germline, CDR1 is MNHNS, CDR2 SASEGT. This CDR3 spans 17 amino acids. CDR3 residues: CASSEALVREPYGEQYF. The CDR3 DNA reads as TGTGCCAGCAGTGAAGCGCTGGTCAGGGAACCCTACGGCGAGCAGTACTTC.

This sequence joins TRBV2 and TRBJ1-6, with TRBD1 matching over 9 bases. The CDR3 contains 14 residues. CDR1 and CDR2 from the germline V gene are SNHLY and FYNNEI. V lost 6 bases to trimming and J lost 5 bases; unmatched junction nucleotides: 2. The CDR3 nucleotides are TGTGCCAGCAGAGGACAGGGGAATAATTCACCCCTCCACTTT. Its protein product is CASRGQGNNSPLHF.

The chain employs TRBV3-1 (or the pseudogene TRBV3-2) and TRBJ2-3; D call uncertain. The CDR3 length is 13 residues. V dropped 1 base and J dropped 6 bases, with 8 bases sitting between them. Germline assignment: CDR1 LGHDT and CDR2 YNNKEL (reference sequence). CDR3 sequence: CASSQAGADTQYF. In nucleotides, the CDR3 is TGTGCCAGCAGCCAAGCCGGAGCTGATACGCAGTATTTT.

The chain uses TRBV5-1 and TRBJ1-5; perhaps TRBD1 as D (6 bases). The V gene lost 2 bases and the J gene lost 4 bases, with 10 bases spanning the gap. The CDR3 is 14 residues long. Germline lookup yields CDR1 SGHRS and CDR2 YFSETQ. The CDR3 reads CASSLGQPNQPQHF. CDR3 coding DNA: TGCGCCAGCAGCTTAGGACAGCCTAATCAGCCCCAGCATTTT.

The CDR3 DNA follows: TGTGCCAGCAGCCAAGATAGGAGAAGCTACGGTGAGCAGTTCTTC. This gives the protein CASSQDRRSYGEQFF. The chain uses TRBV4-2 and TRBJ2-1, with D uncertain. Germline CDR1 reads LGHNA; CDR2 reads YNFKEQ. V lost 0 bases, J lost 9 bases, and 15 bases lay in between. The CDR3 consists of 15 residues.

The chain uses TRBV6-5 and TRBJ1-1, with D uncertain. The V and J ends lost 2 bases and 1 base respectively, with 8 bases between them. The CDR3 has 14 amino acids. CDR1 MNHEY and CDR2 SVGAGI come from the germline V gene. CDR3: CASSYAARNTEAFF. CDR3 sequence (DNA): TGTGCCAGCAGTTACGCGGCGAGGAACACTGAAGCTTTCTTT.

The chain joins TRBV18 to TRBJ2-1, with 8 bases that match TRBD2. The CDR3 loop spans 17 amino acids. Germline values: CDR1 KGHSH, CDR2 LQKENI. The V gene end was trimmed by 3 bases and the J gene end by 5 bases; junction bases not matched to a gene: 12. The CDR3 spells CASSPQVLSGRDNEQFF. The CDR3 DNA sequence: TGTGCCAGCTCACCGCAAGTCCTCAGCGGGAGAGACAATGAGCAGTTCTTC.

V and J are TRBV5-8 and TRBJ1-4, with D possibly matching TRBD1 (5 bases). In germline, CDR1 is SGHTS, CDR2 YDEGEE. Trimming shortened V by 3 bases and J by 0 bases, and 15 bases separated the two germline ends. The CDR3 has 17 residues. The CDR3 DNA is TGTGCCAGCAGCTCAGGGACGGGAGTTGCAACTAATGAAAAACTGTTTTTT. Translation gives CASSSGTGVATNEKLFF.

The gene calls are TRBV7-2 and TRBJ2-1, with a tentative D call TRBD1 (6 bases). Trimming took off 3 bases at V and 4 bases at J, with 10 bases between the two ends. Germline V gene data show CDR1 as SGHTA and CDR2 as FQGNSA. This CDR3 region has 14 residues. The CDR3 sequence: CASSFDRQYNEQFF. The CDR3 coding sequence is TGTGCCAGCAGCTTTGACAGGCAGTACAATGAGCAGTTCTTC. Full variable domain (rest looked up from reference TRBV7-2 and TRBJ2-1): GAGVSQSPSNKVTEKGKDVELRCDPISGHTALYWYRQSLGQGLEFLIYFQGNSAPDKSGLPSDRFSAERTGGSVSTLTIQRTQQEDSAVYLCASSFDRQYNEQFFGPGTRLTVL.

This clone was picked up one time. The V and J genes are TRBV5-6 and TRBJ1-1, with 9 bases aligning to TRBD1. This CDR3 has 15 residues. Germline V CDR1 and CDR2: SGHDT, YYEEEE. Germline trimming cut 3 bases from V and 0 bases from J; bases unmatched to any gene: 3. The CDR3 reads CASSWTGVLNTEAFF. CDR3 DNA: TGTGCCAGCAGCTGGACAGGGGTTTTGAACACTGAAGCTTTCTTT.

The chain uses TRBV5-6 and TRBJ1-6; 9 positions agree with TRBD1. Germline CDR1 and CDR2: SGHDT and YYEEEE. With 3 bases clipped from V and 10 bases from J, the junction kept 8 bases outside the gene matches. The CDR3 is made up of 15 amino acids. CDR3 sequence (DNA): TGTGCCAGCAGCTGGGGGGACAGGGACTACTCACCCCTCCACTTT. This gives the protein CASSWGDRDYSPLHF.

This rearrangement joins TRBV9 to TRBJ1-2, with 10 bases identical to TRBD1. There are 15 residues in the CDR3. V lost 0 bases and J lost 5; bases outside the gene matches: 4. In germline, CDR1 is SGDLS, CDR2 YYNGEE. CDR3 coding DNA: TGTGCCAGCAGCGTAGAGGGACAGGGGAGGTATGGCTACACCTTC. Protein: CASSVEGQGRYGYTF.

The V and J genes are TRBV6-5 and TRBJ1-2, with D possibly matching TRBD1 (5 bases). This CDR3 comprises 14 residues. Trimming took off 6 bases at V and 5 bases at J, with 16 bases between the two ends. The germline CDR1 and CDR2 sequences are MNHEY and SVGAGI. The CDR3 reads CASRPGRDSYGYTF. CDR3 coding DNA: TGTGCCAGCAGACCCGGGAGGGACTCATATGGCTACACCTTC.

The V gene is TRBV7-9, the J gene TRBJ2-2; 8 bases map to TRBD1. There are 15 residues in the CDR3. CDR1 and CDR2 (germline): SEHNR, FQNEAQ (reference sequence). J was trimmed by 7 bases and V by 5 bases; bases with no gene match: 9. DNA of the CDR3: TGTGCCAGCAGCGCTCCCGGGACAGGATACGGGGAGCTGTTTTTT. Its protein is CASSAPGTGYGELFF.

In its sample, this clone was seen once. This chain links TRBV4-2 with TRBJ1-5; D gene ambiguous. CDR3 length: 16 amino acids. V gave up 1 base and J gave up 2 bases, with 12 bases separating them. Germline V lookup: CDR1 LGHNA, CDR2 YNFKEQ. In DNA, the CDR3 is TGTGCCAGCAGCCAAGCCCCGGAGGCCGGCAATCAGCCCCAGCATTTT. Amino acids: CASSQAPEAGNQPQHF.